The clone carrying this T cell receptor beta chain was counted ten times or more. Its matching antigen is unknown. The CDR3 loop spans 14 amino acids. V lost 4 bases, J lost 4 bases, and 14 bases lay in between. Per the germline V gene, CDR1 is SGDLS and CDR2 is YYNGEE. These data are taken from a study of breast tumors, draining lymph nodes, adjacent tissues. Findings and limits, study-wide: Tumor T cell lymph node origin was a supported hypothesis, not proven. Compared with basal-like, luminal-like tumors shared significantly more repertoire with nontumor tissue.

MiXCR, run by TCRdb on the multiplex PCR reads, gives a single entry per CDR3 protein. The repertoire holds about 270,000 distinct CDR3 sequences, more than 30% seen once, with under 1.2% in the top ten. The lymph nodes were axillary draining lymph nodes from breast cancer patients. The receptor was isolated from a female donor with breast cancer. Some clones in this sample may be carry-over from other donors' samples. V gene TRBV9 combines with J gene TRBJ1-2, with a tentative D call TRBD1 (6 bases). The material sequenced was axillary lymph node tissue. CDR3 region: CASSPQQGIYGYTF. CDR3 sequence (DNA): TGTGCCAGCAGCCCACAACAGGGCATCTATGGCTACACCTTC.